The clone carrying this T cell receptor beta chain was detected only once. This entry comes from a study of blood T cell repertoires in COVID-19. Study in general: T cells, B-cell-depleted T cells, or PBMCs provided the cDNA or gDNA that served as material.

Some clones are missing from TCRdb's copy, which holds only in-frame ones; the method was immunoSEQ multiplex PCR. In the table there are some 58,000 clones, 80% to 90% of which are singletons. Specimen: peripheral blood. The TCR sequence derives from a man aged 40-50 years with acute or convalescent COVID-19.

CDR3 coding DNA: TGCGCCAGCAGCCTGACCGAGCGGGGGGGCAGAGATACGCAGTATTTT. Amino acid sequence: CASSLTERGGRDTQYF. The chain uses TRBV4-1 and TRBJ2-3, with 10 bases identical to TRBD2. CDR3 length: 16 residues. CDR1 and CDR2 (germline): MGHRA, YSYEKL. With 4 bases clipped from V and 5 bases from J, the junction kept 9 bases outside the gene matches.